Listed here are 15 T cell receptor beta chains from one sample, sequenced in a study of blood T cell repertoires in COVID-19. Method: immunoSEQ multiplex PCR; TCRdb's copy keeps in-frame clones and lacks some. The table records fewer than 65,000 clones, 90% of them present only once. The specimen sequenced was peripheral blood. The source is a man in his fifties with acute or convalescent COVID-19.

The chain uses TRBV27 and TRBJ1-2, with D possibly TRBD1 on 6 matching bases. CDR1 MNHEY and CDR2 SMNVEV come from the germline V gene (reference sequence). There are 14 residues in the CDR3. Trimming removed 7 bases at V and 4 bases at J, with 16 bases between. CDR3 sequence reads: CASKTRTVPYGYTF. CDR3 in DNA: TGTGCCAGCAAAACGAGGACAGTACCCTATGGCTACACCTTC.

The chain carries TRBV19 and TRBJ1-2; 9 bases map to TRBD1. CDR3 size: 14 residues. With V trimmed by 6 bases and J by 7 bases, 9 bases remained unmatched. From germline, CDR1 is LNHDA and CDR2 SQIVND (reference sequence). The CDR3 loop reads CASSPGQGTSGYTF. DNA of the CDR3: TGTGCCAGTAGCCCGGGACAGGGCACTAGTGGCTACACCTTC.

This clone has only one observation. The chain employs TRBV4-3 and TRBJ2-7; TRBD2 aligns across 8 bases. Germline assignment: CDR1 LGHNA and CDR2 YSLEER. Trimming cost V 1 base and J 2 bases; bases outside gene matches: 7. The CDR3 is 16 residues long. The CDR3 here is CASSQAGGTTPYEQYF. The CDR3 region has the DNA TGCGCCAGCAGCCAAGCGGGAGGGACAACTCCCTACGAGCAGTACTTC.

The chain joins TRBV4-1 to TRBJ1-2, with 9 bases identical to TRBD1. The CDR3 consists of 13 residues. From germline, CDR1 is MGHRA and CDR2 YSYEKL. The V gene end was trimmed by 5 bases and the J gene end by 2 bases; junction bases not matched to a gene: 0. For the CDR3, the DNA is TGCGCCAGCAGCGACAGGGGGAACTATGGCTACACCTTC. It encodes CASSDRGNYGYTF.

The rearrangement joins TRBV4-1 to TRBJ2-1; TRBD1 is a possible D gene (5 bases). The CDR3 covers 14 residues. The germline V gene encodes CDR1 MGHRA and CDR2 YSYEKL. V was shortened by 0 bases and J by 6 bases, with 9 bases between the two germline ends. The CDR3 loop is CASSQESRGNEQFF. CDR3 in DNA: TGCGCCAGCAGCCAAGAATCTAGGGGCAATGAGCAGTTCTTC.

The chain has TRBV19 and TRBJ1-2, with TRBD1 matching 7 bases. The CDR3 has 13 amino acids. V lost 5 bases and J lost 4; bases outside the gene matches: 4. Germline V CDR1 and CDR2: LNHDA, SQIVND (reference sequence). The DNA for the CDR3 is TGTGCCAGTAGTGTTGGGACAGCCTATGGCTACACCTTC. Encoded protein: CASSVGTAYGYTF.

This chain links TRBV2 with TRBJ1-2, with 12 bases identical to TRBD1. Germline V gene sequence: CDR1 SNHLY, CDR2 FYNNEI. Trimming took 0 bases from V and 8 from J; bases not matched to a gene: 4. CDR3 length: 15 residues. Written as DNA, the CDR3 is TGTGCCAGCAGTGAAGCGGGACAGGGGGCAGGCGGCTACACCTTC. Protein sequence: CASSEAGQGAGGYTF.

This clone was seen a single time. This sequence joins TRBV3-1 (or the pseudogene TRBV3-2) and TRBJ1-4, with 9 bases identical to TRBD1. This CDR3 is 14 amino acids long. The germline V gene has CDR1 LGHDT and CDR2 YNNKEL (reference sequence). V lost 6 bases to trimming and J lost 8 bases; unmatched junction nucleotides: 7. DNA for the CDR3: TGTGCCAGCAGTCACCGGGACAGGGCCGAAAAACTGTTTTTT. Protein: CASSHRDRAEKLFF.

The chain couples TRBV7-2 to TRBJ2-7; 12 bases agree with TRBD2. The length of the CDR3 is 14 residues. With V trimmed by 5 bases and J by 11 bases, 10 bases remained unmatched. The germline gives CDR1 SGHTA, CDR2 FQGNSA. The CDR3 bases are TGTGCCAGCAGCCGGGGATCTAGCGGGAGGGAAAAGTACTTC. This encodes CASSRGSSGREKYF.

The chain has TRBV15 and TRBJ2-3; 7 bases align to TRBD2. Trimming took 0 bases from V and 2 from J; bases not matched to a gene: 14. CDR1 and CDR2 (germline): LNHNV, YYDKDF (reference sequence). This CDR3 region has 19 residues. CDR3 region: CATSREPPGAGLPTDTQYF. The CDR3 region has the DNA TGTGCCACCAGCAGAGAGCCCCCCGGGGCGGGACTACCCACAGATACGCAGTATTTT.

V is TRBV7-2 and J is TRBJ2-7; D perhaps matches TRBD1 (6 bases). The CDR3 covers 13 residues. Per the germline V gene, CDR1 is SGHTA and CDR2 is FQGNSA. Trimming cost V 5 bases and J 0 bases, with 8 bases left between them. The CDR3 DNA reads as TGTGCCAGCAGCAGGGACATCTCCTACGAGCAGTACTTC. Protein sequence: CASSRDISYEQYF.

V and J are TRBV19 and TRBJ1-1; a possible D gene is TRBD1 (6 bases). The CDR3 runs to 15 residues. V lost 2 bases and J 0 bases, leaving 10 bases between the germline ends. Per the germline V gene, CDR1 is LNHDA and CDR2 is SQIVND (reference sequence). The CDR3 sequence is CASSIPTGMNTEAFF. In DNA form, the CDR3 reads TGTGCCAGTAGTATACCCACAGGGATGAACACTGAAGCTTTCTTT.

The gene calls are TRBV14 and TRBJ2-1; maybe TRBD1 (5 bases). Germline lookup yields CDR1 SGHDN and CDR2 FVKESK. This CDR3 region has 14 residues. Trimming shortened V by 4 bases and J by 2 bases, and 9 bases separated the two germline ends. This chain's CDR3 is CASSPGHPYNEQFF. DNA of the CDR3: TGTGCCAGCAGCCCCGGACATCCCTACAATGAGCAGTTCTTC. Drawing the rest from reference TRBV14 and TRBJ2-1, the complete variable domain is EAGVTQFPSHSVIEKGQTVTLRCDPISGHDNLYWYRRVMGKEIKFLLHFVKESKQDESGMPNNRFLAERTGGTYSTLKVQPAELEDSGVYFCASSPGHPYNEQFFGPGTRLTVL.

This clone is a singleton in its sample. The chain is built from TRBV3-1 (or the pseudogene TRBV3-2) and TRBJ2-7; 8 bases are a match to TRBD1. CDR3 size: 15 residues. Germline values: CDR1 LGHDT, CDR2 YNNKEL (reference sequence). V was clipped by 1 base and J by 2 bases; unmatched bases: 4. The chain's CDR3 is CASSQGGQATYEQYF. CDR3 DNA: TGTGCCAGCAGCCAAGGGGGACAGGCAACCTACGAGCAGTACTTC.

The rearrangement uses TRBV18 and TRBJ1-6; maybe TRBD1 (5 bases). CDR1 and CDR2 (germline): KGHSH, LQKENI. Trimming left V 1 base short and J 9 bases short, with 19 bases between. CDR3 length: 17 residues. As DNA, the CDR3 is TGTGCCAGCTCACCACAGGGGCCCAAGAGTGCAATTTCACCCCTCCACTTT. It is translated as CASSPQGPKSAISPLHF. The full variable domain, rest sourced from reference TRBV18 and TRBJ1-6, is NAGVMQNPRHLVRRRGQEARLRCSPMKGHSHVYWYRQLPEEGLKFMVYLQKENIIDESGMPKERFSAEFPKEGPSILRIQQVVRGDSAAYFCASSPQGPKSAISPLHFGNGTRLTVT.